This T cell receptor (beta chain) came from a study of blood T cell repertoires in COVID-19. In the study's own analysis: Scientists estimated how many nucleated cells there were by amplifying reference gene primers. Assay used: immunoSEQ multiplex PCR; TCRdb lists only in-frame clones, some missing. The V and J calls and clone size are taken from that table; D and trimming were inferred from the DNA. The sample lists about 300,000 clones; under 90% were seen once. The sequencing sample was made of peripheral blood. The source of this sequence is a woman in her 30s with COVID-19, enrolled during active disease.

CDR3 protein: CASSLAPGGGQETQYF. The CDR3 bases are TGTGCCAGCAGCTTAGCTCCCGGCGGGGGACAAGAGACCCAGTACTTC. The V call is TRBV7-2, the J call TRBJ2-5, with 7 positions matching TRBD2. Germline V gives CDR1 SGHTA, CDR2 FQGNSA. The CDR3 runs to 16 residues. V dropped 0 bases and J dropped 2; count of bases not matched to a gene: 6.